These 2 T cell receptor beta chains originate from one sample sequenced in a study of monozygotic twins with inflammatory bowel disease (dated by TCRdb to the late 2010s). Library method: 5' RACE. Sequenced using an Illumina HiSeq 2500. Reads reprocessed by TCRdb are summarized as one entry per CDR3 protein sequence, and DNA is absent. The sample's records list some 330,000 distinct CDR3 sequences. Of the sample, over 5.5% falls within the top ten clones. Sequenced input: blood. Source of these receptors: a human donor with ulcerative colitis or Crohn's disease, or a healthy co-twin of an affected twin (not recorded which).

J is TRBJ2-3 and V is TRBV7-3. Per the germline V gene, CDR1 is SGHTA and CDR2 is FQGTGA. The CDR3 has 15 amino acids. CDR3 region: CASSSMKGATDTQYF. Full variable domain (missing parts from reference TRBV7-3 and TRBJ2-3): GAGVSQTPSNKVTEKGKYVELRCDPISGHTALYWYRQSLGQGPEFLIYFQGTGAADDSGLPNDRFFAVRPEGSVSTLKIQRTERGDSAVYLCASSSMKGATDTQYFGPGTRLTVL.

The chain employs TRBV2 and TRBJ2-1; TCRdb selects TRBD2, and the lack of DNA leaves this call unchecked. Germline V gene sequence: CDR1 SNHLY, CDR2 FYNNEI. This CDR3 is built from 17 residues. CDR3 in amino acids: CASSEVMGRTINNEQFF.